The T cell receptor (beta chain) described here comes from a study of blood T cell repertoires in COVID-19. The CDR3 spans 14 residues. Germline V CDR1 and CDR2: MNHEY, SVGAGI. V was pared by 5 bases and J by 4 bases, with 14 bases between. Under the authors' procedure: Using reference gene primer amplification, nucleated cell counts were estimated. Profiled with immunoSEQ multiplex PCR; TCRdb holds only in-frame clones, not every one. That table gives V, J and clone size, and the DNA gave D and trimming. The sample gives around 450,000 clones, 90% of which show up once; less than 0.75% is in the top ten.

The sequenced sample consisted of PBMCs or T cells enriched from blood (not recorded which). The chain joins TRBV6-5 to TRBJ2-5; D is perhaps TRBD2 (6 bases). This clonotype was obtained from a man aged 18-30 years who had recovered from COVID-19. CDR3 in amino acids: CASSLRMGGETQYF. CDR3 DNA: TGTGCCAGCAGTCTCCGGATGGGGGGAGAGACCCAGTACTTC.